What follows are 31 T cell receptor beta chains derived from one specimen sequenced in a study of blood T cell repertoires in COVID-19. Repertoires were generated with immunoSEQ multiplex PCR, while TCRdb's copy carries only in-frame clones and drops some. The sample lists around 290,000 clones; more than 75% were seen once. The sample consisted of peripheral blood. The source of these receptors is a woman aged 50 to 65 who had recovered from COVID-19.

The chain has TRBV27 and TRBJ1-2, with D possibly being TRBD1 (5 bases). The CDR3 consists of 14 residues. Germline CDR1 and CDR2: MNHEY and SMNVEV (reference sequence). V was pared by 4 bases and J by 8 bases, with 17 bases between. In nucleotides, the CDR3 is TGTGCCAGCAGTTCTAACGGGCAGGAGGGGGGCTACACCTTC. This sequence encodes CASSSNGQEGGYTF.

This clone has a single count. This sequence joins TRBV7-2 and TRBJ2-3; D is perhaps TRBD1 (5 bases). V was cut by 5 bases and J by 2 bases, with 14 bases left in between. The CDR3 has 15 amino acids. Germline V gene lookup returns CDR1 SGHTA and CDR2 FQGNSA. The CDR3 loop is CASSPDGQYTDTQYF. In DNA, the CDR3 is TGTGCCAGCAGCCCCGACGGACAATACACAGATACGCAGTATTTT. Based on the CDR3 plus reference TRBV7-2 and TRBJ2-3, the full variable domain is GAGVSQSPSNKVTEKGKDVELRCDPISGHTALYWYRQSLGQGLEFLIYFQGNSAPDKSGLPSDRFSAERTGGSVSTLTIQRTQQEDSAVYLCASSPDGQYTDTQYFGPGTRLTVL.

The chain joins TRBV9 to TRBJ2-2; TRBD1 might be the D (6 bases). V was clipped by 1 base and J by 3 bases, with 16 bases between them. Germline CDR1 reads SGDLS; CDR2 reads YYNGEE. The CDR3 has 17 residues. As DNA, the CDR3 is TGTGCCAGCAGCGTAAACCCCCCAGGGGTGTACACCGGGGAGCTGTTTTTT. It encodes CASSVNPPGVYTGELFF.

Points on this clone: Other DNA sequences within the sample encode an identical CDR3. The chain has TRBV7-9 and TRBJ2-5, with 8 nucleotides matching TRBD1. V was clipped by 5 bases and J by 2 bases; unmatched bases: 4. CDR1 is SEHNR and CDR2 is FQNEAQ in the germline V gene (reference sequence). The CDR3 is made up of 14 amino acids. CDR3 in amino acids: CASSPGQGQETQYF. The CDR3 DNA is TGTGCCAGCAGCCCAGGACAGGGACAAGAGACCCAGTACTTC.

The chain joins TRBV10-3 to TRBJ2-2; maybe TRBD2 (6 bases). CDR1 and CDR2 (germline): ENHRY, SYGVKD. The CDR3 spans 15 residues. The V and J ends lost 6 bases and 7 bases respectively, with 18 bases between them. The CDR3: CAISSTGALGGELFF. The CDR3 DNA reads as TGTGCCATCAGCTCTACGGGAGCCCTAGGCGGGGAGCTGTTTTTT.

The J gene is TRBJ2-1, the V gene TRBV28, with 11 positions matching TRBD2. Germline-derived CDR1 and CDR2 are MDHEN and SYDVKM. The CDR3 covers 15 residues. V shed 6 bases and J 8 bases; nucleotides not matched to a gene: 9. This CDR3 reads CASRVAGGPRYEQFF. The CDR3 DNA is TGTGCCAGCAGGGTAGCGGGAGGGCCTAGGTATGAGCAGTTCTTC.

The CDR3 is CASRITPRTDTQYF. Written as DNA, the CDR3 is TGTGCCAGTAGAATAACCCCGAGAACAGATACGCAGTATTTT. This chain links TRBV19 with TRBJ2-3, with no clear D. V was clipped by 6 bases and J by 3 bases, with 13 bases between them. From germline, CDR1 is LNHDA and CDR2 SQIVND (reference sequence). The CDR3 is made up of 14 amino acids.

V is TRBV30 and J is TRBJ1-4; 7 nucleotides align to TRBD1. V lost 3 bases and J lost 5; bases outside the gene matches: 3. Germline V gene data show CDR1 as GTSNPN and CDR2 as SVGIG (reference sequence). This CDR3 is 13 amino acids long. The CDR3 sequence: CAWRQGMNEKLFF. For the CDR3, the DNA is TGTGCCTGGAGACAGGGGATGAATGAAAAACTGTTTTTT.

The chain joins TRBV19 to TRBJ2-3; 14 nucleotides agree with TRBD2. CDR1 LNHDA and CDR2 SQIVND come from the germline V gene (reference sequence). With 5 bases clipped from V and 5 bases from J, the junction kept 6 bases outside the gene matches. The CDR3 spans 16 residues. DNA of the CDR3: TGTGCCAGTAGTCCGACTAGCGGGGGGGCAGGAGATACGCAGTATTTT. It codes for CASSPTSGGAGDTQYF. The full variable domain, in which reference TRBV19 and TRBJ2-3 provide the parts outside the CDR3, is DGGITQSPKYLFRKEGQNVTLSCEQNLNHDAMYWYRQDPGQGLRLIYYSQIVNDFQKGDIAEGYSVSREKKESFPLTVTSAQKNPTAFYLCASSPTSGGAGDTQYFGPGTRLTVL.

The chain carries TRBV7-4 and TRBJ2-7, with D maybe TRBD1 (6 bases). This CDR3 has 14 residues. The V and J ends lost 4 bases and 2 bases respectively, with 12 bases between them. The V gene's germline CDR1 is SGHVT and CDR2 SQSDAQ. CDR3 sequence reads: CASSSGQSTYEQYF. CDR3 nucleotides: TGTGCCAGCAGCTCCGGACAGTCTACCTACGAGCAGTACTTC.

This clone has just one count. This rearrangement joins TRBV27 to TRBJ2-4; 9 bases are a match to TRBD1. The J segment lost 3 bases and the V segment lost 5 bases, leaving 8 bases of the junction unmatched. This CDR3 contains 16 residues. CDR1 is MNHEY, CDR2 SMNVEV, per germline (reference sequence). The DNA of the CDR3 is TGTGCCAGCAGTCCGGGACAGGGTGTAGGCAAAAACATTCAGTACTTC. It specifies CASSPGQGVGKNIQYF.

V is TRBV5-1 and J is TRBJ2-2; tentatively, D is TRBD1 (5 bases). This CDR3 has 17 residues. The V end was cut by 4 bases, the J end by 7 bases, with 23 bases between. Germline V lookup: CDR1 SGHRS, CDR2 YFSETQ. CDR3 nucleotides: TGCGCCAGCAGCCTTGAGGTACAGGACGGATTAGGCGGGGAGCTGTTTTTT. It translates to CASSLEVQDGLGGELFF.

The chain links TRBV7-2 to TRBJ2-1, with TRBD2 matching 7 bases. Trimming cost V 5 bases and J 15 bases; bases outside gene matches: 13. The germline gives CDR1 SGHTA, CDR2 FQGNSA. This CDR3 region has 13 residues. The chain's CDR3 is CASSPSRRGRLFF. In DNA form, the CDR3 reads TGTGCCAGCAGCCCCTCAAGGCGCGGGAGACTGTTCTTC.

This clone turned up a few times. The V call is TRBV7-2, the J call TRBJ2-1; 16 bases are a match to TRBD2. Looked up from germline, CDR1 is SGHTA and CDR2 is FQGNSA. The ends lost 3 bases at V and 9 bases at J; junction bases unmatched: 5. The CDR3 is 16 amino acids. CDR3 nucleotide sequence: TGTGCCAGCAGCTTCGGGACTAGCGGGAGGGCTTCTGAGCAGTTCTTC. Its protein product is CASSFGTSGRASEQFF.

This rearrangement joins TRBV28 to TRBJ1-3; TRBD1 might be the D (6 bases). Germline V gene data show CDR1 as MDHEN and CDR2 as SYDVKM. The CDR3 runs 14 residues. Trimming shortened V by 5 bases and J by 4 bases, and 12 bases separated the two germline ends. This chain's CDR3 is CASSPTGRGNTIYF. DNA of the CDR3: TGTGCCAGCAGTCCTACAGGGCGCGGAAACACCATATATTTT. The full variable domain, with the rest looked up from reference TRBV28 and TRBJ1-3, is DVKVTQSSRYLVKRTGEKVFLECVQDMDHENMFWYRQDPGLGLRLIYFSYDVKMKEKGDIPEGYSVSREKKERFSLILESASTNQTSMYLCASSPTGRGNTIYFGEGSWLTVV.

The chain joins TRBV3-1 (or the pseudogene TRBV3-2) to TRBJ2-7, with TRBD2 matching 13 bases. The length of the CDR3 is 16 residues. The germline V gene encodes CDR1 LGHDT and CDR2 YNNKEL (reference sequence). V lost 1 base, J lost 6 bases, and 6 bases stayed unmatched. The CDR3 DNA follows: TGTGCCAGCAGCCAAGGGCGACTAGCGGGGGGCGTCGAGCAGTACTTC. This gives the protein CASSQGRLAGGVEQYF.

The chain recombines TRBV5-1 with TRBJ2-3; 8 bases are shared with TRBD2. V shed 2 bases, J shed 2 bases, and the junction held 4 bases outside the gene matches. Germline CDR1 SGHRS, CDR2 YFSETQ. The CDR3 length is 15 residues. The CDR3 protein is CASSFGGGSTDTQYF. The CDR3 DNA follows: TGCGCCAGCAGCTTCGGCGGGGGGTCCACAGATACGCAGTATTTT.

This chain joins TRBV7-3 and TRBJ2-7, with 8 bases identical to TRBD1. V shed 2 bases and J 3 bases; nucleotides not matched to a gene: 3. This CDR3 comprises 14 residues. Germline loops: CDR1 SGHTA, CDR2 FQGTGA. The CDR3 nucleotides read TGTGCCAGCAGCTTAGACAGGGGCGGCTACGAGCAGTACTTC. Protein product: CASSLDRGGYEQYF. Using reference TRBV7-3 and TRBJ2-7 for the parts outside the CDR3, the full variable domain is GAGVSQTPSNKVTEKGKYVELRCDPISGHTALYWYRQSLGQGPEFLIYFQGTGAADDSGLPNDRFFAVRPEGSVSTLKIQRTERGDSAVYLCASSLDRGGYEQYFGPGTRLTVT.

The chain joins TRBV29-1 to TRBJ1-1; D is ambiguous. CDR1 and CDR2 (germline): SQVTM, ANQGSEA. The CDR3 extends over 13 amino acids. V was shortened by 0 bases and J by 4 bases, with 9 bases between the two germline ends. The CDR3 DNA sequence: TGCAGCGTTGAAGACGACCGGAGCACTGAAGCTTTCTTT. It specifies CSVEDDRSTEAFF.

The V gene is TRBV19, the J gene TRBJ1-2; D gene uncertain. From germline, CDR1 is LNHDA and CDR2 SQIVND (reference sequence). The CDR3 spans 12 residues. The V and J ends lost 9 bases and 2 bases respectively, with 10 bases between them. The CDR3 is CASVSVNYGYTF. The CDR3 DNA follows: TGTGCCAGCGTGTCGGTAAACTATGGCTACACCTTC.

The chain links TRBV19 to TRBJ2-3, with D possibly matching TRBD2 (7 bases). The CDR3 consists of 17 residues. V was pared by 5 bases and J by 3 bases, with 21 bases between. Germline values: CDR1 LNHDA, CDR2 SQIVND (reference sequence). CDR3 protein: CASSALGGGLETDTQYF. The CDR3 DNA reads TGTGCCAGTAGTGCCCTGGGGGGGGGCCTCGAGACAGATACGCAGTATTTT.

This clone occurred a few times. The chain uses TRBV7-8 and TRBJ1-5, with TRBD1 as a possible D gene (6 bases). V lost 1 base to trimming and J lost 0 bases, with 16 bases between them. In germline, CDR1 is SGHVS, CDR2 FQNEAQ. CDR3 length: 18 residues. CDR3: CASSLVPFGQISNQPQHF. In DNA, the CDR3 is TGTGCCAGCAGCTTAGTTCCCTTTGGACAGATTAGCAATCAGCCCCAGCATTTT.

V usage is TRBV5-1 and J usage is TRBJ2-5; D is unclear. The ends were cut back, 1 base at V and 2 bases at J, with 3 bases in the middle. The CDR3 has 12 residues. Germline loops: CDR1 SGHRS, CDR2 YFSETQ. CDR3 residues: CASSLSQETQYF. CDR3 in DNA: TGCGCCAGCAGCTTGTCACAAGAGACCCAGTACTTC.

In DNA, the CDR3 is TGTGCCTGGAGTGTAGGGGGCAGTGGGACTGAAGCTTTCTTT. Encoded protein: CAWSVGGSGTEAFF. The chain is built from TRBV30 and TRBJ1-1, with TRBD1 identical over 7 bases. V lost 0 bases, J lost 5 bases, and 6 bases stayed unmatched. Germline V gene sequence: CDR1 GTSNPN, CDR2 SVGIG (reference sequence). The CDR3 spans 14 residues.

The chain employs TRBV28 and TRBJ2-3; D possibly corresponds to TRBD2 (6 bases). The CDR3 consists of 12 residues. Germline CDR1 reads MDHEN; CDR2 reads SYDVKM. Deletions cut 9 bases from V and 7 bases from J, with 14 bases between. CDR3 sequence (DNA): TGTGCCAGTCGGGACTTTACCAATACGCAGTATTTT. Protein: CASRDFTNTQYF.

The genes are TRBV5-1 and TRBJ2-5, with 8 bases identical to TRBD2. This CDR3 is built from 15 residues. Germline V gene sequence: CDR1 SGHRS, CDR2 YFSETQ. Unmatched junction bases numbered 11, after V lost 5 bases and J lost 5 bases. Here the CDR3 reads CASRGERGSEETQYF. As DNA, the CDR3 is TGCGCCAGCAGGGGCGAGCGGGGGTCGGAGGAGACCCAGTACTTC.

J is TRBJ1-1 and V is TRBV18; TRBD1 matches at 9 bases. This CDR3 is built from 13 residues. The germline gives CDR1 KGHSH, CDR2 LQKENI. V dropped 4 bases and J dropped 6; count of bases not matched to a gene: 3. In DNA, the CDR3 is TGTGCCAGCTCACAAAGGACAGGGGCTGAAGCTTTCTTT. Translated: CASSQRTGAEAFF.

The chain has TRBV4-3 and TRBJ1-1; D ambiguous. The CDR3 totals 17 residues. Trimming stripped 0 bases from V and 1 base from J, with 15 bases between. Germline CDR1 LGHNA, CDR2 YSLEER. This CDR3 is CASSQELPMSANTEAFF. CDR3 nucleotides: TGCGCCAGCAGCCAAGAACTCCCGATGAGCGCGAACACTGAAGCTTTCTTT.

The chain recombines TRBV5-8 with TRBJ2-2, with D possibly TRBD2 on 6 matching bases. This CDR3 has 16 amino acids. Per the germline V gene, CDR1 is SGHTS and CDR2 is YDEGEE. With 0 bases removed from V and 4 bases from J, the gap between germline ends came to 13 bases. Here the CDR3 DNA reads TGTGCCAGCAGCTTGGTGGCGGGGATAGGCACCGGGGAGCTGTTTTTT. Translating gives CASSLVAGIGTGELFF.

This clone was found a few times. The chain carries TRBV5-4 and TRBJ2-2, with 12 bases fitting TRBD1. V gave up 4 bases and J gave up 5 bases; unmatched junction bases: 3. This CDR3 has 15 residues. CDR1 SGHNT and CDR2 YYREEE come from the germline V gene (reference sequence). CDR3 DNA sequence: TGTGCCAGCAGCGAGGGACAGGGGGCGACCGGGGAGCTGTTTTTT. This gives the protein CASSEGQGATGELFF.

This clone occurred once. The chain is built from TRBV6-2 or TRBV6-3 and TRBJ2-1; perhaps TRBD2 as D (6 bases). Trimming pared 1 base from V and 0 bases from J, leaving 13 bases between. Germline values: CDR1 MNHEY, CDR2 SVGEGT. This CDR3 region has 17 residues. The CDR3 DNA is TGTGCCAGCAGTTACTTGTTCGGTAGCGGCTCCTACAATGAGCAGTTCTTC. Protein product: CASSYLFGSGSYNEQFF.